This TCR beta chain was documented in a study of cytomegalovirus exposure and HLA in healthy donors. General study results and limits: A few chains linked to CMV were shown in vitro to be specific for CMV antigens. A classifier reportedly called cytomegalovirus status with high sensitivity and specificity. Most TCR beta V segments were productive about 87% or about 30% of the time in an earlier analysis. Indistinguishability led to the exclusion of some V segments, TRBV6-2 and TRBV6-3 included.

The CDR3 is 14 amino acids. Deletions cut 1 base from V and 5 bases from J, with 9 bases between. Germline CDR1 MGHRA, CDR2 YSYEKL. With 60 Vbeta and 13 Jbeta primers, the PCR was carried out. Assay: immunoSEQ multiplex PCR; the TCRdb copy retains only in-frame clones and omits some. The repertoire holds 130,000 or so clones, with 65% to 90% as singletons. As regards this clone: The antigen is undetermined.

V is TRBV4-1 and J is TRBJ1-5; no clear D gene. The clonotype was recovered from a man aged 25 to 45 in good health and CMV-seronegative. Sequencing input: PBMCs. The CDR3 reads CASSQVVGDQPQHF. CDR3 bases: TGCGCCAGCAGCCAAGTAGTCGGTGATCAGCCCCAGCATTTT.